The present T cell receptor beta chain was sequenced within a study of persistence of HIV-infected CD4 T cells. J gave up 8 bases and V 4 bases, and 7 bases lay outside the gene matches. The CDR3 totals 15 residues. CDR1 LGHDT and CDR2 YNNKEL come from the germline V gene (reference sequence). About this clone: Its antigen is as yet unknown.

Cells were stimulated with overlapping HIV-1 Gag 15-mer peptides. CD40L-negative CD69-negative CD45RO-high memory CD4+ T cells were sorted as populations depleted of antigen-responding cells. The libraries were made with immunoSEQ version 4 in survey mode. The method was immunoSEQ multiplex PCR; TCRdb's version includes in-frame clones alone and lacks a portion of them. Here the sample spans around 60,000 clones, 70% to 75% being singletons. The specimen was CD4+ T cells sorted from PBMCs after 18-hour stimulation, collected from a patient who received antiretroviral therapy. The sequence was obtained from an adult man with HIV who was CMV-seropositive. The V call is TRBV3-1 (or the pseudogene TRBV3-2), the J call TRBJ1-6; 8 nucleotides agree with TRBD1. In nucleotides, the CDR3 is TGTGCCAGCAGCCCCCGACAGGGGAAGGATTCACCCCTCCACTTT. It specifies CASSPRQGKDSPLHF.